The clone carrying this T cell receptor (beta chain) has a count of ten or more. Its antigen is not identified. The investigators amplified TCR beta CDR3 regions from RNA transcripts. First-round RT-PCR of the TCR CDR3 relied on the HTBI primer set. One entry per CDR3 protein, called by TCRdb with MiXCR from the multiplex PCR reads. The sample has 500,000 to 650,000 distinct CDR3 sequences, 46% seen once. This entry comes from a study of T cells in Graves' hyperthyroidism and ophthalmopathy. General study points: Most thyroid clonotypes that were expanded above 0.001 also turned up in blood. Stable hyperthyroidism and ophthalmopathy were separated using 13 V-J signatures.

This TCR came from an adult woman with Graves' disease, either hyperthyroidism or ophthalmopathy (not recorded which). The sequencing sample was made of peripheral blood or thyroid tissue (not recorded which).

CDR3 loop: CSAGGATTYEQYF. The CDR3 bases are TGCAGCGCCGGAGGGGCGACTACCTACGAGCAGTACTTC. This chain links TRBV29-1 with TRBJ2-7, with a tentative D call TRBD2 (6 bases). Germline V lookup: CDR1 SQVTM, CDR2 ANQGSEA. CDR3 length: 13 amino acids. Trimming cost V 7 bases and J 2 bases, with 15 bases left between them.